This T cell receptor beta chain was captured in a study of T cell repertoires in cytomegalovirus infection. Study-wide context: In public TCR beta signatures, there were indications of both CMV infection and matching HLA type.

MiXCR, run by TCRdb on the reads, gives a single entry per CDR3 protein. The sample lists approximately 700,000 distinct CDR3 sequences, roughly a third occurring once. CDR1 is SGHVS, CDR2 FQNEAQ, per germline. V was cut by 2 bases and J by 0 bases, with 14 bases left in between. This CDR3 comprises 17 residues. The material sequenced was PBMCs. J is TRBJ2-1 and V is TRBV7-8; D possibly corresponds to TRBD2 (6 bases). The source is a human donor in good health (CMV status not recorded). Some clones in this sample may be carry-over from other donors' samples. The CDR3 DNA reads as TGTGCCAGCAGCTTACTGGGAGGATTGAGCTCCTACAATGAGCAGTTCTTC. Its protein is CASSLLGGLSSYNEQFF.